These 4 T cell receptor beta chains were all obtained from the same sample, sequenced in a study of T cells in localized non-small cell lung cancer. Generated by immunoSEQ multiplex PCR, the TCRdb table keeps only in-frame clones and is missing some. The data hold around 2,600 clones, with 30% to 35% observed a single time. The material was lung tumor tissue, obtained before any cancer treatment. These receptors were collected from a man between 35 and 75 years old with stage I lung adenocarcinoma.

V is TRBV28 and J is TRBJ2-3; D is unclear. There are 12 residues in the CDR3. Germline V gene data show CDR1 as MDHEN and CDR2 as SYDVKM. V was trimmed by 1 base and J by 6 bases, leaving 5 bases between them. The CDR3 coding sequence is TGTGCCAGCAGTTTATTGTACGATACGCAGTATTTT. This codes for CASSLLYDTQYF.

V is TRBV12-5 and J is TRBJ2-7; TRBD1 matches at 9 bases. Germline V CDR1 and CDR2: LGHNT, FRNRAP. V trimming: 6 bases; J trimming: 0 bases; junction bases outside the gene matches: 9. This CDR3 is built from 16 residues. The CDR3 region is CASGSGQGMDSYEQYF. CDR3 nucleotide sequence: TGTGCTAGTGGGTCGGGACAGGGTATGGACTCCTACGAGCAGTACTTC. The whole variable domain, remainder taken from reference TRBV12-5 and TRBJ2-7, is DARVTQTPRHKVTEMGQEVTMRCQPILGHNTVFWYRQTMMQGLELLAYFRNRAPLDDSGMPKDRFSAEMPDATLATLKIQPSEPRDSAVYFCASGSGQGMDSYEQYFGPGTRLTVT.

This clone was counted between two and nine times. The chain joins TRBV30 to TRBJ2-7; 9 nucleotides match TRBD1. The CDR3 is made up of 13 amino acids. V lost 3 bases to trimming and J lost 3 bases; unmatched junction nucleotides: 3. The germline V gene has CDR1 GTSNPN and CDR2 SVGIG (reference sequence). This chain's CDR3 is CAWRDRGSYEQYF. The CDR3 nucleotides are TGTGCCTGGAGAGACAGGGGGAGCTACGAGCAGTACTTC.

This clone was recorded a few times. The chain is built from TRBV14 and TRBJ2-3; tentatively, D is TRBD2 (5 bases). The CDR3 contains 17 residues. The V end lost 4 bases, the J end lost 0 bases, and 17 bases lay between the germline ends. Germline CDR1 reads SGHDN; CDR2 reads FVKESK. In DNA, the CDR3 is TGTGCCAGCAGCCTCGACCCAGCGGCCGCTAGCACAGATACGCAGTATTTT. Amino acid sequence: CASSLDPAAASTDTQYF.